The sequence of this T cell receptor beta chain was determined in a study of shared clonotypes between healthy human individuals. Assay used: immunoSEQ multiplex PCR; TCRdb lists only in-frame clones, some missing. Seen here are fewer than 550,000 clones, roughly 85% observed once, and the top ten hold roughly an eighth. This clone was detected once. Trimming cost V 1 base and J 0 bases; bases outside gene matches: 2. Germline V gene lookup returns CDR1 SGHRS and CDR2 YFSETQ. This CDR3 region has 16 residues. Sequencing was carried out using PBMCs. V is TRBV5-1 and J is TRBJ1-1; 11 positions match TRBD1. The receptor was derived from a woman in her forties in good health. Some clones in this sample may be carry-over from other donors' samples. The CDR3 bases are TGCGCCAGCAGCTTGTTGGGACAGGGGGTGAACACTGAAGCTTTCTTT. Amino acids: CASSLLGQGVNTEAFF.